This T cell receptor beta chain came from a study of CD8+ T cells in alopecia areata. Overall study: Each of the treated patients was given oral tofacitinib, 5 to 10 mg twice daily, for moderate-to-severe alopecia areata. General study points: Scalp samples also yield sequences of resident alphabeta T cells from normal skin. Patients shared TCRs less clearly than mice did, possibly owing to HLA. Many expanded lesional clones persisted during tofacitinib (in both scalp and blood).

To note about this clone: Its antigen is as yet unknown.

Described treatment: oral pan-JAK inhibitor, 5-10 mg twice daily. Extracted RNA was reverse transcribed, and the resulting cDNA served as sequencing template. Here immunoSEQ multiplex PCR was the method, and the copy in TCRdb shows in-frame clones only, minus some. The repertoire holds 100,000 to 150,000 clones, with over 55% as singletons. Germline values: CDR1 SGHDT, CDR2 YYEEEE. There are 17 residues in the CDR3. Unmatched junction bases numbered 10, after V lost 0 bases and J lost 8 bases. The clonotype comes from a human donor with alopecia areata. The sequencing used CD4+ T cells sorted from blood, collected at week 4, from a patient treated with tofacitinib. This chain uses TRBV5-6 with TRBJ2-1; 11 nucleotides match TRBD2. This CDR3 reads CASSLVSSGGTAHEQFF. In nucleotides, the CDR3 is TGTGCCAGCAGCTTGGTGTCTAGCGGGGGGACCGCACATGAGCAGTTCTTC.